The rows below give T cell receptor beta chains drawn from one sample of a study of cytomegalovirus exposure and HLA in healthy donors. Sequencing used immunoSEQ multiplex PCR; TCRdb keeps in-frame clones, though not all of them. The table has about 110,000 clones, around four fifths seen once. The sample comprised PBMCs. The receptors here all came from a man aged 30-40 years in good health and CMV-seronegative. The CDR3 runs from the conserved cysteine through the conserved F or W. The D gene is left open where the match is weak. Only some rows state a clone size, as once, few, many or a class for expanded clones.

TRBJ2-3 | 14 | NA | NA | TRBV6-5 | CASSYSAGTDTQYF | TGTGCCAGCAGTTACTCCGCAGGCACAGATACGCAGTATTTT
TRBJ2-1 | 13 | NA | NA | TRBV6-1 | CASRVLSDNEQFF | TGTGCCAGCAGGGTACTGAGCGACAATGAGCAGTTCTTC
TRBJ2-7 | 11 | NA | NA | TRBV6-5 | CASSQSGEQYF | TGTGCCAGCAGTCAGTCGGGCGAGCAGTACTTC
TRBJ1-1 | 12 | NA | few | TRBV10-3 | CAIRTGTAEAFF | TGTGCCATCCGAACAGGGACCGCTGAAGCTTTCTTT
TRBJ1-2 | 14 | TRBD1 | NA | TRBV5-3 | CARSTPGTGCGYTF | TGTGCCAGAAGCACCCCCGGGACAGGGTGCGGCTACACCTTC
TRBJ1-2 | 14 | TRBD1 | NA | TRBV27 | CASSLGQGAGGYTF | TGTGCCAGCAGTTTGGGACAGGGGGCGGGTGGCTACACCTTC
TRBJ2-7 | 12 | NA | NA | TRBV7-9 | CASSAYRDEQYF | TGTGCCAGCAGCGCGTACAGGGACGAGCAGTACTTC
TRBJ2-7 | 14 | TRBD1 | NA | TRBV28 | CASRKQGQIHEQYF | TGTGCCAGCAGAAAACAGGGGCAGATCCACGAGCAGTACTTC
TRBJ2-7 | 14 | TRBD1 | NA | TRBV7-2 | CASSGGQGVFEQYF | TGTGCCAGCAGCGGAGGACAGGGGGTTTTCGAGCAGTACTTC
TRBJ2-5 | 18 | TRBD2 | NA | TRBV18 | CASSPGLAGVRARETQYF | TGTGCCAGCTCACCAGGACTAGCGGGAGTCCGAGCACGAGAGACCCAGTACTTC
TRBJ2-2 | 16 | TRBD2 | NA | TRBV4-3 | CASSQELAGPTGELFF | TGCGCCAGCAGCCAAGAACTAGCGGGGCCCACCGGGGAGCTGTTTTTT
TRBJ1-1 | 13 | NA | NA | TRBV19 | CASSSGANTEAFF | TGTGCCAGTAGTTCAGGGGCTAACACTGAAGCTTTCTTT
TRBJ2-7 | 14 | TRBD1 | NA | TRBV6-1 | CASNGQGKTYEQYF | TGTGCCAGCAATGGACAGGGGAAAACCTACGAGCAGTACTTC
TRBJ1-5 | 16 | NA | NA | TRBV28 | CASSPRTFLSNQPQHF | TGTGCCAGCAGCCCCCGGACATTTCTTAGCAATCAGCCCCAGCATTTT
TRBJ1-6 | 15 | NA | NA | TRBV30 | CAWSVHSSYNSPLHF | TGTGCCTGGAGTGTACACAGCTCCTATAATTCACCCCTCCACTTT
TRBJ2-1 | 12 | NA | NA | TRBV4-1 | CASSHISNEQFF | TGCGCCAGCAGCCATATCTCCAATGAGCAGTTCTTC
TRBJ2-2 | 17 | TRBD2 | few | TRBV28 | CASSLVASGRRTGELFF | TGTGCCAGCAGTTTGGTCGCTAGCGGGAGGAGGACCGGGGAGCTGTTTTTT
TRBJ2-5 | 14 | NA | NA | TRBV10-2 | CASRPDSPQETQYF | TGCGCCAGCAGACCGGACAGTCCCCAAGAGACCCAGTACTTC
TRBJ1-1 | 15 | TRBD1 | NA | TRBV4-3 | CASSVPGTGRAEAFF | TGCGCCAGCAGCGTTCCCGGGACAGGGAGGGCTGAAGCTTTCTTT
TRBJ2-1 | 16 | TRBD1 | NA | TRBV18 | CASSHKGQGSHNEQFF | TGTGCCAGCTCTCATAAGGGACAGGGGTCCCACAATGAGCAGTTCTTC
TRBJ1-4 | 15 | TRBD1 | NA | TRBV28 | CASSLYQGDNEKLFF | TGTGCCAGCAGTTTATACCAGGGGGATAATGAAAAACTGTTTTTT
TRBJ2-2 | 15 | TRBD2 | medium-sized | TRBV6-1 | CASSEEVAGAGELFF | TGTGCCAGCAGTGAAGAGGTAGCGGGCGCCGGGGAGCTGTTTTTT
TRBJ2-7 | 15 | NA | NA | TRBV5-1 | CASSLARQATYEQYF | TGCGCCAGCAGCTTGGCGCGACAAGCCACCTACGAGCAGTACTTC
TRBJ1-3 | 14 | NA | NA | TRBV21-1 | CASLDRVGGNTIYF | TGTGCCAGCTTGGACAGGGTTGGTGGAAACACCATATATTTT
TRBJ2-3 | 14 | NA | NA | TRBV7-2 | CASTLARSTDTQYF | TGTGCCAGCACCCTAGCGCGTAGCACAGATACGCAGTATTTT
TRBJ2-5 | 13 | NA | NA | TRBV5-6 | CASSLRGQETQYF | TGTGCCAGCAGCTTGAGGGGTCAAGAGACCCAGTACTTC
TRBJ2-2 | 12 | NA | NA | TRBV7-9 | CSSSGRSGELFF | TGTTCCAGCAGCGGCAGGTCCGGGGAGCTGTTTTTT
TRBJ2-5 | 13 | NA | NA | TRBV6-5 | CASSYTVQETQYF | TGTGCCAGCAGTTACACAGTCCAAGAGACCCAGTACTTC
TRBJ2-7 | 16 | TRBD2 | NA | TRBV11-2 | CASSTPTSGTTYEQYF | TGTGCCAGCAGTACTCCGACTAGCGGGACGACCTACGAGCAGTACTTC
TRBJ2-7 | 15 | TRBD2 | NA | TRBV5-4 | CASSSLAGVTYEQYF | TGTGCCAGCAGCTCACTAGCGGGGGTTACCTACGAGCAGTACTTC
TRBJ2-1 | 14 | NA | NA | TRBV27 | CASSLGLTYNEQFF | TGTGCCAGCAGTTTAGGACTAACCTACAATGAGCAGTTCTTC
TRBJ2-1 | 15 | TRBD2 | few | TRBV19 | CASSIFPGGNNEQFF | TGTGCCAGTAGTATATTTCCGGGAGGGAATAATGAGCAGTTCTTC
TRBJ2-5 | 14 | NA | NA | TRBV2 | CASSEVGGLETQYF | TGTGCCAGCAGTGAAGTGGGGGGGCTGGAGACCCAGTACTTC
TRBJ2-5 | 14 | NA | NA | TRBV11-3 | CASSEHGAQETQYF | TGTGCCAGCAGCGAACATGGGGCCCAAGAGACCCAGTACTTC
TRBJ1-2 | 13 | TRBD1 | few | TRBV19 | CASSGTGGYGYTF | TGTGCCAGCTCCGGGACAGGGGGCTATGGCTACACCTTC
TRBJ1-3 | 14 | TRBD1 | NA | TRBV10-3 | CAISGTGLGNTIYF | TGTGCCATCAGTGGGACAGGGTTAGGAAACACCATATATTTT
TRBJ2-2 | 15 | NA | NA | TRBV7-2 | CASSLRQGNTGELFF | TGTGCCAGCAGCTTACGGCAGGGAAACACCGGGGAGCTGTTTTTT
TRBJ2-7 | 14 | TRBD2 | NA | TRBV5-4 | CASSTSGGNYEQYF | TGTGCCAGCAGCACTAGCGGGGGAAACTACGAGCAGTACTTC
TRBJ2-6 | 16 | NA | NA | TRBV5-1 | CASSNGLSSGANVLTF | TGCGCCAGCAGCAACGGACTGAGCTCTGGGGCCAACGTCCTGACTTTC
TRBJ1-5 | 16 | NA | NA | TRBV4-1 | CASSQGLGDSNQPQHF | TGCGCCAGCAGCCAAGGATTAGGGGATAGCAATCAGCCCCAGCATTTT
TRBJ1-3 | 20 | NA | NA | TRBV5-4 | CASSSDVLGTPTDSGNTIYF | TGTGCCAGCAGCTCAGACGTCCTGGGGACACCTACTGACTCTGGAAACACCATATATTTT
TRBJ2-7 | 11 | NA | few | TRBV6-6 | CASREGNEQYF | TGTGCCTCACGGGAAGGGAACGAGCAGTACTTC
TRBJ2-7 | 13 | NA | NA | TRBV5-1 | CASSLGREYEQYF | TGCGCCAGCAGCTTGGGTCGCGAATACGAGCAGTACTTC
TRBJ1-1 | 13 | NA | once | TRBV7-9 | CASNMIQGCEAFF | TGTGCCAGCAATATGATCCAGGGGTGTGAAGCTTTCTTT
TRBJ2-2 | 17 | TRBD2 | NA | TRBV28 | CASSEKGLAGGTGELFF | TGTGCCAGCAGCGAAAAGGGACTAGCGGGAGGAACCGGGGAGCTGTTTTTT
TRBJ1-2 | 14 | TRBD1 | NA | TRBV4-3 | CASSHPDRENGYTF | TGCGCCAGCAGCCATCCGGACAGGGAGAATGGCTACACCTTC
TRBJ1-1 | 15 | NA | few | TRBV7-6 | CASSSGDLINTEAFF | TGTGCCAGCAGCTCAGGGGATTTAATAAACACTGAAGCTTTCTTT
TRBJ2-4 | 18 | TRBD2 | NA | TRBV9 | CASSVGTSGGLAKNIQYF | TGTGCCAGCAGCGTGGGGACTAGCGGGGGGTTAGCCAAAAACATTCAGTACTTC
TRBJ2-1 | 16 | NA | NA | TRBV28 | CASSTTGTKNNNEQFF | TGTGCCAGCAGTACCACCGGGACAAAGAATAACAATGAGCAGTTCTTC
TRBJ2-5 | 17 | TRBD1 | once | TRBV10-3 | CAISESGRTGGRETQYF | TGTGCCATCAGTGAGTCCGGGAGGACAGGGGGCCGAGAGACCCAGTACTTC